These T cell receptor beta chains were read from a single sample in a study of blood T cells in healthy people across ages. TCRdb redid the calling of the 5' RACE reads with MiXCR, one entry per CDR3 protein. The table lists over 950,000 distinct CDR3 sequences, 35% to 40% of them singletons. Sequences were obtained from blood. Receptors originate from a man younger than 35 in good health. The CDR3 runs from the conserved cysteine through the conserved F or W. The order of the fields is V gene, J gene, CDR3 protein.

V: TRBV2; J: TRBJ1-2; CDR3: CASSDSSYGYTF
V: TRBV20-1; J: TRBJ2-1; CDR3: CSARDQKRGDNEQFF
V: TRBV29-1; J: TRBJ2-1; CDR3: CSVAGEVGRGNEQFF
V: TRBV5-5; J: TRBJ1-5; CDR3: CACSRDSNQPQHF
V: TRBV10-3; J: TRBJ2-1; CDR3: CAIRQDRGQETQFF
V: TRBV28; J: .; CDR3: CASSPGRRTMETQYF
V: TRBV5-1; J: TRBJ2-3; CDR3: CASSPDDTDTQYF
V: TRBV20-1; J: TRBJ1-4; CDR3: CSATRTTNERLFF
V: TRBV12-3/TRBV12-4; J: TRBJ1-4; CDR3: CASSQQGTNEKLFF
V: TRBV5-1; J: TRBJ2-1; CDR3: CASSPGTPNQQFF
V: TRBV20-1; J: TRBJ1-1; CDR3: CSARRGSAEAFF
V: TRBV5-1; J: TRBJ2-4; CDR3: CASSSGQELSIQYF
V: TRBV7-2; J: TRBJ2-3; CDR3: CANSLSNTQYF
V: TRBV3-1; J: TRBJ1-2; CDR3: CASSLSRSNYGYTF
V: TRBV3-1; J: TRBJ2-3; CDR3: CASSQAHGTQYF
V: TRBV6-1; J: TRBJ1-4; CDR3: CASSEVTADEKLFF
V: TRBV9; J: TRBJ2-1; CDR3: CASSVGGGPHNEQFF
V: TRBV4-3; J: TRBJ2-1; CDR3: CASSQATDASYNEQFF
V: TRBV12-5; J: TRBJ2-3; CDR3: CASGLLDMPITDTQYF
V: TRBV5-8; J: TRBJ2-3; CDR3: CASSSDSPIWVGTQYF
V: TRBV27; J: TRBJ2-1; CDR3: CASSLGLAVSYNEQFF
V: TRBV12-3/TRBV12-4; J: TRBJ1-3; CDR3: CASSWTASGNTIYF
V: TRBV2; J: TRBJ1-2; CDR3: CASSGQGSHYGYTF
V: TRBV11-3; J: TRBJ2-1; CDR3: CASSLAGLNNEQFF